The T cell receptor beta chain described here comes from a study of cytomegalovirus exposure and HLA in healthy donors. Donors in the study were healthy people who gave bone marrow. This CDR3 is 14 amino acids long. V trimming: 1 base; J trimming: 1 base; junction bases outside the gene matches: 0. The germline gives CDR1 SGHNT, CDR2 YYREEE (reference sequence). A multiplex PCR was run with 60 Vbeta primers and 13 Jbeta primers. Assay: immunoSEQ multiplex PCR; the TCRdb copy retains only in-frame clones and omits some. This table holds 150,000 to 200,000 clones, about 80% found once. This TCR came from a man between 18 and 35 years old in good health and CMV-seropositive. The chain employs TRBV5-4 and TRBJ1-2; 8 bases fit TRBD1. Sequenced material: PBMCs. The chain's CDR3 is CASSLTGGNYGYTF. The CDR3 nucleotides read TGTGCCAGCAGCTTGACAGGGGGTAACTATGGCTACACCTTC.